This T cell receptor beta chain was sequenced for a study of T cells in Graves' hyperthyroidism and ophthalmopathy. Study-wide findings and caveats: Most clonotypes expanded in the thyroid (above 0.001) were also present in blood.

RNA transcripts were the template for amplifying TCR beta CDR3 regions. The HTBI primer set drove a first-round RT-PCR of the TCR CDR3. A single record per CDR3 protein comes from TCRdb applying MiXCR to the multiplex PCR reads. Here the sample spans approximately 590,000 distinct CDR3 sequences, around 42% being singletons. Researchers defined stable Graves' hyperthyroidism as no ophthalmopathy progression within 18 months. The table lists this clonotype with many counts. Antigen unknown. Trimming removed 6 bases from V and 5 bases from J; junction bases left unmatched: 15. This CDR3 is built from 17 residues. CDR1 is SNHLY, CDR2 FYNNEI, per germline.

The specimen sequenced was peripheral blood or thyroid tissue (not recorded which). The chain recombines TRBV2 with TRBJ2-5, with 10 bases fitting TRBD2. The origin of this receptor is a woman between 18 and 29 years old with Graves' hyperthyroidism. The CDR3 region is CASSVKIVAGGLETQYF. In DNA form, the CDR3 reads TGTGCCAGCAGCGTTAAGATCGTAGCGGGAGGTCTGGAGACCCAGTACTTC.